This TCR beta chain was captured by sequencing in a study of response to subunit inactivated influenza vaccine. The study, taken as a whole, reports: Only a handful of new T cells, the authors suggested, are recruited with each seasonal influenza vaccination.

Germline values: CDR1 SGHAT, CDR2 FQNNGV. This CDR3 has 16 amino acids. V gave up 2 bases and J gave up 2 bases, with 14 bases separating them. TCRdb reprocessed the RT-PCR reads via MiXCR and lists one record per CDR3 protein. Here the sample spans 800,000 to 1,000,000 distinct CDR3 sequences, around 21% being singletons. For this clonotype: The antigen remains undetermined.

The source was PBMCs from blood, collected 5 days after vaccination. V usage is TRBV11-2 and J usage is TRBJ2-3; perhaps TRBD2 as D (7 bases). The source is a man aged 45-65 years who received an inactivated influenza vaccine. This CDR3 reads CASSLRGGDPTDTQYF. Here the CDR3 DNA reads TGTGCCAGCAGCTTAAGGGGGGGAGATCCCACAGATACGCAGTATTTT.